This T cell receptor (beta chain) was retrieved from a study of beta chain features in type 1 diabetes. Study-level findings and limits: Type 1 diabetes patients showed a moderate but significant shortening of TCRB CDR3s in all four CD4+ subsets.

The CDR3 is 15 amino acids. V shed 6 bases, J shed 0 bases, and the junction held 6 bases outside the gene matches. CDR1 SQVTM and CDR2 ANQGSEA come from the germline V gene. Sequenced material consisted of expressed TCRB transcripts (all of the isolated RNA was reverse transcribed). Libraries were prepared by immunoSEQ multiplex PCR; TCRdb keeps only in-frame clonotypes and omits some of them. In the table there are 160,000 or so clones, roughly 65% of which are singletons. This clone showed up just a few times. Its antigen is still unknown. The same CDR3 arises from other DNA sequences in this sample as well.

The receptor was isolated from a young man with type 1 diabetes. Sequencing was carried out using naive CD4+ T cells from blood. V and J are TRBV29-1 and TRBJ2-3; 10 nucleotides match TRBD1. CDR3 coding DNA: TGCAGCGTGACGGGACAGGGGATTAGCACAGATACGCAGTATTTT. This translates into CSVTGQGISTDTQYF.